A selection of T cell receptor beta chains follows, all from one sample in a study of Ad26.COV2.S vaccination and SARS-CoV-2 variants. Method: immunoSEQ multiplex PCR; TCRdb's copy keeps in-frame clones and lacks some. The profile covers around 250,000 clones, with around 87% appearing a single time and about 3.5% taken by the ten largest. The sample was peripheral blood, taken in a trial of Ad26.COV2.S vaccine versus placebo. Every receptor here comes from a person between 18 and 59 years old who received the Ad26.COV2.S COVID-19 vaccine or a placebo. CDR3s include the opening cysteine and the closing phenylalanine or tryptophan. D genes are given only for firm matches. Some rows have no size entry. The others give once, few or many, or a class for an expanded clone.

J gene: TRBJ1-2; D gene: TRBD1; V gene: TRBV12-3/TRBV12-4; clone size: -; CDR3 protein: CASRPGTGVGYTF; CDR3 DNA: TGTGCCAGCCGTCCCGGGACAGGGGTTGGCTACACCTTC
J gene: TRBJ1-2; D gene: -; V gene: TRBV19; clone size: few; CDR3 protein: CAISRGFDGYTF; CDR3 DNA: TGTGCGATTAGCCGGGGGTTCGATGGCTACACCTTC
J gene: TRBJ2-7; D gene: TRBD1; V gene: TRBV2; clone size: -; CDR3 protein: CASRLGQGNSYEQYF; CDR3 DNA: TGTGCCAGCAGGCTAGGACAGGGAAACTCCTACGAGCAGTACTTC
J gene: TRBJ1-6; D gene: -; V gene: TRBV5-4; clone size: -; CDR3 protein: CASSLRQLNSPLHF; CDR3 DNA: TGTGCCAGCAGCTTACGGCAACTTAATTCACCCCTCCACTTT
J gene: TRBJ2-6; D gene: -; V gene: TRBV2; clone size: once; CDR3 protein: CASSVRQARSGANVLTF; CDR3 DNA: TGTGCCAGCAGTGTGAGACAGGCCCGCTCTGGGGCCAACGTCCTGACTTTC
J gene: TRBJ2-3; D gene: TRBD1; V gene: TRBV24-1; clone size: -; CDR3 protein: CATSTSQGSTDTQYF; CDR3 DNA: TGTGCCACCAGTACATCACAGGGGAGCACAGATACGCAGTATTTT
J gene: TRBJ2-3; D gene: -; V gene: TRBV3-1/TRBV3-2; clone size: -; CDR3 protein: CASSPRGTDTQYF; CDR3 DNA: TGTGCCAGCAGCCCGCGGGGCACAGATACGCAGTATTTT
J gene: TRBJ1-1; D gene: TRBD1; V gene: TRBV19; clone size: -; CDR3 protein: CASKYDIWDSNMNTEAFF; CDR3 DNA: TGTGCCAGTAAATATGATATTTGGGACAGCAACATGAACACTGAAGCTTTCTTT
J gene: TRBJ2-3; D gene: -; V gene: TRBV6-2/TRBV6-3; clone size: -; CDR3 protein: CASSRWRDTQYF; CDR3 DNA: TGTGCCAGCAGCCGGTGGAGGGATACGCAGTATTTT
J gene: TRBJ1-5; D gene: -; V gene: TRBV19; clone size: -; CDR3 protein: CASSTGPGNQPQHF; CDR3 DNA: TGTGCCAGTAGTACGGGGCCGGGCAATCAGCCCCAGCATTTT
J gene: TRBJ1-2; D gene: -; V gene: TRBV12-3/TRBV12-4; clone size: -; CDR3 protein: CASSLRQNGYTF; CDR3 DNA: TGTGCCAGCAGTTTGAGACAAAATGGCTACACCTTC
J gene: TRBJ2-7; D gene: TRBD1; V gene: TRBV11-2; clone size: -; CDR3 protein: CASSPHRTGNEQYF; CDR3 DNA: TGTGCCAGCAGCCCCCACCGGACAGGGAACGAGCAGTACTTC
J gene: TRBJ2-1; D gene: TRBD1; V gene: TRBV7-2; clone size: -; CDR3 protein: CASSRGQSSYNEQFF; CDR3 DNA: TGTGCCAGCAGCCGGGGACAGAGCTCCTACAATGAGCAGTTCTTC
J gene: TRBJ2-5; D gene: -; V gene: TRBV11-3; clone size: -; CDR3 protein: CASSLDQQETQYF; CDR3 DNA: TGTGCCAGCAGCTTAGACCAGCAAGAGACCCAGTACTTC
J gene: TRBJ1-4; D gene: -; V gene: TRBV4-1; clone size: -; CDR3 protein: CASSQDHREGEKLFF; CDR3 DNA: TGCGCCAGCAGCCAAGACCACAGGGAGGGGGAAAAACTGTTTTTT
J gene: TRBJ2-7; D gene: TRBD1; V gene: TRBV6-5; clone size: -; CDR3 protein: CASSPGQGGYEQYF; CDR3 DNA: TGTGCCAGCAGCCCAGGACAGGGGGGCTACGAGCAGTACTTC
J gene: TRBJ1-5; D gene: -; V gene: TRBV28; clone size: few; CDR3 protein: CASSFRRGNQPQHF; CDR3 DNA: TGTGCCAGCAGTTTCAGGAGAGGCAATCAGCCCCAGCATTTT
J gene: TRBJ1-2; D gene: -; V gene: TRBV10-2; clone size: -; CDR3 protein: CASSVNNYGYTF; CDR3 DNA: TGCGCCAGCAGCGTAAACAACTATGGCTACACCTTC
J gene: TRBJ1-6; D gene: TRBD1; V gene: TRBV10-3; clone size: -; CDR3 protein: CAINQGANSPLHF; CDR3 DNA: TGTGCCATCAATCAGGGGGCTAATTCACCCCTCCACTTT
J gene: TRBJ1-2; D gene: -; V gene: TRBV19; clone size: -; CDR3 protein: CASSVGPYYGYTF; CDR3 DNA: TGTGCCAGTAGTGTAGGGCCTTATTATGGCTACACCTTC
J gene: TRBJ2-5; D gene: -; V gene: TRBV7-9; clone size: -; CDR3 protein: CASSLEEETQYF; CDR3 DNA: TGTGCCAGCAGCTTAGAAGAAGAGACCCAGTACTTC
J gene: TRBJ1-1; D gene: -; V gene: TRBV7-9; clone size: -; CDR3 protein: CASSLGTLMNTEAFF; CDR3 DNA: TGTGCCAGCAGCTTAGGGACGCTCATGAACACTGAAGCTTTCTTT
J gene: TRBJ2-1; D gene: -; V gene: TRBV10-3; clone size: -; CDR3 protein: CAIRLSGTGSYNEQFF; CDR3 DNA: TGTGCCATCAGACTATCCGGGACTGGGTCCTACAATGAGCAGTTCTTC
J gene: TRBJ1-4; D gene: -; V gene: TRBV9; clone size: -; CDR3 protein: CASSVGRHNNEKLFF; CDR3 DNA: TGTGCCAGCAGCGTAGGGCGACATAATAATGAAAAACTGTTTTTT
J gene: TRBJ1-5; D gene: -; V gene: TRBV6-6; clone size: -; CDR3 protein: CASSSQGNNQPQHF; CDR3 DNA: TGTGCCAGCAGTTCTCAGGGGAACAATCAGCCCCAGCATTTT
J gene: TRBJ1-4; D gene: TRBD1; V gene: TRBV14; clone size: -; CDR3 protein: CASSQMTGDEKLFF; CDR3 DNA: TGTGCCAGCAGCCAAATGACAGGGGATGAAAAACTGTTTTTT
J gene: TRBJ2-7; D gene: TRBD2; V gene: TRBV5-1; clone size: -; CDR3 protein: CASSLGLAGGSQYF; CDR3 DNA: TGCGCCAGCAGCTTGGGACTAGCGGGAGGGTCGCAGTACTTC
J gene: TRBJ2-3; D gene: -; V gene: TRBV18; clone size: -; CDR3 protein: CASSPLEGDTQYF; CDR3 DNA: TGTGCCAGCTCACCCCTCGAAGGAGATACGCAGTATTTT
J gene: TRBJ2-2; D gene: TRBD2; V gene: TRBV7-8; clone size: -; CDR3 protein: CASGGSAGGNTGELFF; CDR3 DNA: TGTGCCAGCGGGGGGTCGGCGGGAGGGAACACCGGGGAGCTGTTTTTT
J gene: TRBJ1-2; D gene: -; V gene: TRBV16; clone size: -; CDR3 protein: CASSPAAGNYGYTF; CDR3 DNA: TGTGCCAGCAGCCCCGCAGCAGGGAACTATGGCTACACCTTC
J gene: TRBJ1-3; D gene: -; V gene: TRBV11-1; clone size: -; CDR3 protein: CASSLGAGSGNTIYF; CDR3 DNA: TGTGCCAGCAGCTTAGGAGCAGGCTCTGGAAACACCATATATTTT
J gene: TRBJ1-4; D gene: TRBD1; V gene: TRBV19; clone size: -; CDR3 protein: CATRGRGEKLFF; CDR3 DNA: TGTGCCACCAGGGGGCGCGGTGAAAAACTGTTTTTT
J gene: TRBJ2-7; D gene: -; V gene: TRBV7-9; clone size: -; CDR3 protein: CASSFSPGVGSYEQYF; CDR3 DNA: TGTGCCAGCAGCTTCTCACCGGGAGTGGGGTCCTACGAGCAGTACTTC
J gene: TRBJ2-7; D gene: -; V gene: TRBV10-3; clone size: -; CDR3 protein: CAVSPQSYEQYF; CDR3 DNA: TGTGCCGTGTCTCCACAGTCCTACGAGCAGTACTTC
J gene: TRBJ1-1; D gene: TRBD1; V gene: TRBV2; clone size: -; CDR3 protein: CASSLTGIPTEAFF; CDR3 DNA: TGTGCCAGCAGTTTGACAGGGATCCCCACTGAAGCTTTCTTT
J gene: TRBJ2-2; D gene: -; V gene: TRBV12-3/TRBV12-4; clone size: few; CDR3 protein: CASTYSTGELFF; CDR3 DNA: TGTGCCAGCACCTACTCCACCGGGGAGCTGTTTTTT
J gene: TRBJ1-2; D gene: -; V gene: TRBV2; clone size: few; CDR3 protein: CASSFSGDYGYTF; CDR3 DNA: TGTGCCAGCTCTTTCAGCGGTGACTATGGCTACACCTTC
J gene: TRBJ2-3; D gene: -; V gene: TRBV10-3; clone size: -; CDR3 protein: CATSLRYTQYF; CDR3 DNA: TGTGCCACCTCTCTACGTTATACGCAGTATTTT
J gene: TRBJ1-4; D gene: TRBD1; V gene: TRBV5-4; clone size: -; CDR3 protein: CASSLLGQGGDEKLFF; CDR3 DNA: TGTGCCAGCAGCTTATTGGGACAGGGAGGAGATGAAAAACTGTTTTTT
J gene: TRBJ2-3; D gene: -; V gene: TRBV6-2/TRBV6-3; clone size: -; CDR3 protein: CASSWATGSDTQYF; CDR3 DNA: TGTGCCAGCAGTTGGGCGACTGGATCAGATACGCAGTATTTT
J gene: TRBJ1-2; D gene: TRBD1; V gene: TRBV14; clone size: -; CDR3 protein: CASSQEGGVNNYGYTF; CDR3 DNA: TGTGCCAGCAGCCAAGAAGGGGGCGTAAATAACTATGGCTACACCTTC
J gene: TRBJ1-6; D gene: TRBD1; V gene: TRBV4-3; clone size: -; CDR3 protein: CASSPGTGGSRNSPLHF; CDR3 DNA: TGCGCCAGCAGCCCCGGGACAGGGGGCTCGAGGAATTCACCCCTCCACTTT
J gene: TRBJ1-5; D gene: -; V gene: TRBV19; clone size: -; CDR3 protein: CASSAKGVAIQPQHF; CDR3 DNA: TGTGCCAGTAGTGCCAAGGGGGTTGCCATCCAGCCCCAGCATTTT
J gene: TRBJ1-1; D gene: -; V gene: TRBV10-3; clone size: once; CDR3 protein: CAISAVLNTEAFF; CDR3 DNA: TGTGCCATCAGTGCGGTCCTGAACACTGAAGCTTTCTTT
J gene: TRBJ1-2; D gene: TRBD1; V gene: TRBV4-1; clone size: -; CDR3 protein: CASTQPGQNYGYTF; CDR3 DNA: TGCGCCAGCACCCAACCGGGACAGAACTATGGCTACACCTTC
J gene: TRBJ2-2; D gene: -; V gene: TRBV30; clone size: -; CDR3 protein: CAWSGWGTGELFF; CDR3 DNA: TGTGCCTGGAGTGGCTGGGGCACCGGGGAGCTGTTTTTT
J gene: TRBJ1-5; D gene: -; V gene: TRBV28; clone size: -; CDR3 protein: CASTQSLLPQHF; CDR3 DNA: TGTGCCAGCACCCAATCACTCCTGCCCCAGCATTTT
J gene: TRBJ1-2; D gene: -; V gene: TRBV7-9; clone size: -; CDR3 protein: CASSAASSANYGYTF; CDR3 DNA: TGTGCCAGCAGCGCCGCGAGTTCAGCAAACTATGGCTACACCTTC
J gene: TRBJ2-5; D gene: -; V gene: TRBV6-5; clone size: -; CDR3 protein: CASSYSPASGWTQYF; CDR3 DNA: TGTGCCAGCAGTTACTCTCCAGCCTCAGGGTGGACCCAGTACTTC
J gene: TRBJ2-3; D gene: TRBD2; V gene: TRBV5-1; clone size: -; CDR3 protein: CASSPRPASGRADTQYF; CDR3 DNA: TGCGCCAGCAGCCCCCGGCCAGCTAGCGGGAGAGCAGATACGCAGTATTTT
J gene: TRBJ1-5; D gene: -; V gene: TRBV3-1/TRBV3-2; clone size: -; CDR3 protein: CASSQAGAKGNQPQHF; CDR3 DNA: TGTGCCAGCAGCCAAGCAGGGGCAAAGGGCAATCAGCCCCAGCATTTT
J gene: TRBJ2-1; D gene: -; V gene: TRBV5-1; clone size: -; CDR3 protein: CASSLGTSYNEQFF; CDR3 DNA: TGCGCCAGCAGCTTGGGGACGTCTTACAATGAGCAGTTCTTC
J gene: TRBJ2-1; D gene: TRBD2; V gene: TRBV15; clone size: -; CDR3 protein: CATSSLGGRVYNEQFF; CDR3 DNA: TGTGCCACCAGCAGCTTGGGCGGGAGGGTTTACAATGAGCAGTTCTTC
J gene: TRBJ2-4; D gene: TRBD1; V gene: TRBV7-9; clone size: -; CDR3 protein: CASSLGQGLAKNIQYF; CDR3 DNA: TGTGCCAGCAGCTTAGGACAGGGCCTAGCCAAAAACATTCAGTACTTC
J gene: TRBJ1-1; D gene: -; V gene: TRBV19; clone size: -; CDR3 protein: CASRTRQKSNTEAFF; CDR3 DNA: TGTGCCAGTCGGACACGACAAAAATCGAACACTGAAGCTTTCTTT